One sample yielded the 6 T cell receptor beta chains listed below, sequenced in a study of response to subunit inactivated influenza vaccine. TCRdb fed the RT-PCR reads into MiXCR, producing one record per CDR3 protein. The sample includes about 300,000 distinct CDR3 sequences, 20% to 25% seen only once; the top ten take over 9%. The sample consisted of PBMCs from blood, taken approximately 20 months after vaccination. These receptors all stem from a man in his fifties or sixties who received an inactivated influenza vaccine.

In this sample, this clonotype turned up a few times. The V gene is TRBV27, the J gene TRBJ2-2; the D gene is possibly TRBD1 (6 bases). CDR3 length: 16 amino acids. The V and J ends lost 5 bases and 1 base respectively, with 14 bases between them. The germline V gene has CDR1 MNHEY and CDR2 SMNVEV (reference sequence). The CDR3 coding sequence is TGTGCCAGCAGTCCTATAGGGGGACAGAACACCGGGGAGCTGTTTTTT. Translated, it gives CASSPIGGQNTGELFF.

At least ten counts were recorded for this clonotype. This chain joins TRBV15 and TRBJ1-4, with TRBD1 matching 7 bases. This CDR3 spans 15 amino acids. The V gene's germline CDR1 is LNHNV and CDR2 YYDKDF (reference sequence). Losses at the gene ends were 6 bases for V and 0 bases for J; bases not matched to a gene: 4. DNA of the CDR3: TGTGCCACCAGACCAGGGGGTACAACTAATGAAAAACTGTTTTTT. Translating gives CATRPGGTTNEKLFF.

The chain combines TRBV15 with TRBJ2-2; D might be TRBD2 (5 bases). CDR3 length equals 14 residues. Germline V gene data show CDR1 as LNHNV and CDR2 as YYDKDF (reference sequence). V was pared by 5 bases and J by 6 bases, with 13 bases between. CDR3 DNA: TGTGCCACCAGCTTGGAGGTTGGCCCCGGGGAGCTGTTTTTT. Amino acids: CATSLEVGPGELFF.

The chain has TRBV12-3 or TRBV12-4 and TRBJ1-3, with TRBD1 matching over 8 bases. V shed 6 bases, J shed 2 bases, and the junction held 6 bases outside the gene matches. The CDR3 totals 15 residues. The CDR3 nucleotides read TGTGCCAGCAGGATTACAGGGGGGACTGGAAACACCATATATTTT. Amino acid sequence: CASRITGGTGNTIYF.

This sequence joins TRBV11-2 and TRBJ2-3; 11 bases are a match to TRBD2. Unmatched junction bases numbered 11, after V lost 4 bases and J lost 2 bases. The germline V gene has CDR1 SGHAT and CDR2 FQNNGV. This CDR3 spans 18 amino acids. The CDR3 DNA reads as TGTGCCAGCAGCTCTAGAGGGGCTAGCGGGGGGATCACAGATACGCAGTATTTT. Amino acid sequence: CASSSRGASGGITDTQYF.

The chain uses TRBV28 and TRBJ2-4; the D is unclear. The germline V and J ends were trimmed by 5 bases and 11 bases, with 16 bases remaining between them. The germline V gene has CDR1 MDHEN and CDR2 SYDVKM. CDR3 length: 13 amino acids. CDR3 sequence: CASSLTASTVQYF. The CDR3 bases are TGTGCCAGCAGTCTAACGGCCAGCACGGTTCAGTACTTC.